This TCR beta chain is drawn from a study of blood T cell repertoires in COVID-19. This clone was seen just once. Germline CDR1 and CDR2: KGHSH and LQKENI. The CDR3 has 16 amino acids. The trim removed 4 bases at V and 4 bases at J, leaving 8 bases unmatched. TCRdb keeps only in-frame clones here, not all; method: immunoSEQ multiplex PCR. The table lists about 300,000 clones, more than 80% of them singletons. The V and J genes are TRBV18 and TRBJ2-3; the match to TRBD1 covers 10 bases. Material for sequencing was peripheral blood. This receptor was identified in a woman in her fifties or sixties with COVID-19, enrolled during active disease. The CDR3 DNA reads TGTGCCAGCTCACGGGTACGGGACAGGGGCCCAGATACGCAGTATTTT. Translated, it gives CASSRVRDRGPDTQYF.